What follows are 15 T cell receptor beta chains derived from one specimen sequenced in a study of blood T cells in healthy people across ages. PCR was performed a second time for about 6 to 12 cycles using a sample-barcoded 5' primer and a J-beta primer mix. Using its own MiXCR run on the 5' RACE reads, TCRdb lists one record per CDR3 protein. This table has around 1,000,000 distinct CDR3 sequences, roughly 24% appearing once. These same records also appear under a second study, on T cells of mothers and their children.

The source material was blood. The receptors were sampled from a girl aged 2 to 9 in good health.

This clonotype was counted many times. The rearrangement joins TRBV3-1 to TRBJ2-1; possible D gene TRBD2, 5 bases. The V and J ends lost 1 base and 4 bases respectively, with 14 bases between them. Germline V gene sequence: CDR1 LGHDT, CDR2 YNNKEL (reference sequence). CDR3 length equals 16 residues. CDR3 in amino acids: CASSQVKLGLYNEQFF. DNA of the CDR3: TGTGCCAGCAGCCAAGTGAAACTAGGGCTTTACAATGAGCAGTTCTTC.

This clonotype was found a few times. J is TRBJ2-3 and V is TRBV29-1; D is unresolved. The CDR3 runs 11 residues. V lost 7 bases and J 4 bases, leaving 9 bases between the germline ends. Germline V gene data show CDR1 as SQVTM and CDR2 as ANQGSEA. The CDR3 DNA reads TGCAGCGGTCGGGTAGCAGATACGCAGTATTTT. This gives the protein CSGRVADTQYF.

The chain has TRBV12-3 or TRBV12-4 and TRBJ2-7; D unclear. Trimming left V 6 bases short and J 6 bases short, with 12 bases between. The CDR3 is 12 amino acids. The CDR3 DNA reads as TGTGCCAGCAGCGACCGGTTCGCCGAGCAGTACTTC. Translating gives CASSDRFAEQYF.

The genes are TRBV29-1 and TRBJ2-2; D is unresolved. There are 13 residues in the CDR3. V lost 2 bases, J lost 6 bases, and 10 bases lay in between. The germline V gene encodes CDR1 SQVTM and CDR2 ANQGSEA. For the CDR3, the DNA is TGCAGCGTTGAACCCAGAAGGTCCGGGGAGCTGTTTTTT. It encodes CSVEPRRSGELFF.

In its sample, this clonotype was seen a few times. The chain couples TRBV12-3 or TRBV12-4 to TRBJ1-2; 8 nucleotides agree with TRBD1. The CDR3 runs to 16 residues. The V and J ends lost 5 bases and 0 bases, in that order; junction bases with no gene match: 8. The CDR3 region is CASSPKDRDTNYGYTF. DNA for the CDR3: TGTGCCAGCAGTCCCAAGGACAGGGACACTAACTATGGCTACACCTTC.

This chain joins TRBV27 and TRBJ2-7; D may correspond to TRBD1 or TRBD2 (5 bases each). V lost 8 bases to trimming and J lost 3 bases, with 17 bases between them. CDR1 MNHEY and CDR2 SMNVEV come from the germline V gene (reference sequence). The CDR3 is made up of 14 amino acids. Here the CDR3 reads CASAIGARVYEQYF. CDR3 sequence (DNA): TGTGCCAGCGCGATCGGGGCAAGGGTCTACGAGCAGTACTTC.

The chain is built from TRBV5-1 and TRBJ1-2; D uncertain. Trimming shortened V by 5 bases and J by 4 bases, and 18 bases separated the two germline ends. Germline V gives CDR1 SGHRS, CDR2 YFSETQ. This CDR3 has 15 residues. CDR3 loop: CASSNVGTAIYGYTF. Here the CDR3 DNA reads TGCGCCAGCAGTAACGTCGGTACGGCGATCTATGGCTACACCTTC.

In regard to this clonotype: This CDR3 is missing its conserved last phenylalanine or tryptophan, likely due to a read error. The V call is TRBV7-6, the J call TRBJ1-2; D perhaps matches TRBD1 (5 bases). The CDR3 contains 14 residues. In germline, CDR1 is SGHVS, CDR2 FNYEAQ. V lost 1 base and J lost 4, with 10 bases in between. The CDR3, as DNA: TGTGCCAGCAGCTTAGATGGGGGAAGCTATGGCTACACCCTC. It translates to CASSLDGGSYGYTL.

In DNA, the CDR3 is TGTGCCAGCAGCTTGGGGGACAGCTCTGAAGCTTTCTTT. Protein product: CASSLGDSSEAFF. V usage is TRBV7-9 and J usage is TRBJ1-1; the match to TRBD1 covers 7 bases. This CDR3 is built from 13 residues. Germline V lookup: CDR1 SEHNR, CDR2 FQNEAQ (reference sequence). V was pared by 3 bases and J by 6 bases, with 4 bases of the junction left unmatched.

This clonotype was seen a handful of times. V usage is TRBV20-1 and J usage is TRBJ1-2; TRBD1 matches at 7 bases. V shed 5 bases, J shed 8 bases, and the junction held 11 bases outside the gene matches. The CDR3 is 13 residues long. Germline values: CDR1 DFQATT, CDR2 SNEGSKA (reference sequence). The CDR3 DNA is TGCAGTGCTCCTGACAAAGACAGGGTCGGCTACACCTTC. Translating gives CSAPDKDRVGYTF.

There are a few counts of this clonotype. J is TRBJ2-5 and V is TRBV2, with D possibly TRBD1 on 6 matching bases. The tail of the sequence fits TRBJ2-1 better, so the J call may be wrong. CDR3 length: 16 amino acids. Germline values: CDR1 SNHLY, CDR2 FYNNEI. CDR3 in amino acids: CASRYPTGLLGAEQFF. DNA for the CDR3: TGTGCCAGCAGGTACCCGACAGGACTTTTAGGCGCTGAGCAGTTCTTC.

This sequence joins TRBV10-3 and TRBJ2-3; perhaps TRBD2 as D (6 bases). The germline V gene has CDR1 ENHRY and CDR2 SYGVKD. The CDR3 runs 14 residues. V was cut by 2 bases and J by 2 bases, with 8 bases left in between. The CDR3 nucleotides are TGTGCCATCAGTGAGCGGGGGTCCACAGATACGCAGTATTTT. It encodes CAISERGSTDTQYF.

The rearrangement uses TRBV5-6 and TRBJ2-1; 8 nucleotides agree with TRBD1. V trimming: 1 base; J trimming: 7 bases; junction bases outside the gene matches: 4. The germline V gene encodes CDR1 SGHDT and CDR2 YYEEEE. The CDR3 is 14 residues long. Here the CDR3 reads CASSLTQGANEQFF. DNA for the CDR3: TGTGCCAGCAGCTTGACCCAGGGGGCAAATGAGCAGTTCTTC.

Worth noting for this clonotype: The junction differs from germline at one of its ends, possibly a read error. The V and J genes are TRBV28 and TRBJ2-7, with D maybe TRBD1 (6 bases). CDR3 length: 16 amino acids. In germline, CDR1 is MDHEN, CDR2 SYDVKM. CDR3 amino acids: CASSPTHRDTSCEQYF. The CDR3 nucleotides are TGTGCCAGCAGTCCGACCCACCGGGACACCTCCTGCGAGCAGTACTTC.

The chain uses TRBV4-1 and TRBJ1-2; D is perhaps TRBD1 (5 bases). CDR3 length: 16 amino acids. In germline, CDR1 is MGHRA, CDR2 YSYEKL. V was shortened by 3 bases and J by 9 bases, with 23 bases between the two germline ends. CDR3 amino acids: CASSQDNQGDLRSYTF. The CDR3 bases are TGCGCCAGCAGCCAGGATAATCAGGGAGACCTACGGAGCTACACCTTC.